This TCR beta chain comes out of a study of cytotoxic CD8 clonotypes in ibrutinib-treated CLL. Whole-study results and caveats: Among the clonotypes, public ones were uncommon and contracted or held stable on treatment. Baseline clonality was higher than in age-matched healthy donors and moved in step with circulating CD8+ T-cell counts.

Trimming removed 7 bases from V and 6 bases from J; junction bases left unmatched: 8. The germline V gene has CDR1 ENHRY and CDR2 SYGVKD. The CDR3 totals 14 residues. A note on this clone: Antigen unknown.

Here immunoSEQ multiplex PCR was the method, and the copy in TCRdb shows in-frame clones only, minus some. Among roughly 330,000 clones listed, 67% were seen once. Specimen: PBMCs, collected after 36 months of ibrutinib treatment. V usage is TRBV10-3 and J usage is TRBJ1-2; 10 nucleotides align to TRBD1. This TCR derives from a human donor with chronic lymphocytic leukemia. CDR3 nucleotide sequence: TGTGCCATCAACCGGGACAGGGGAACCGATGGCTACACCTTC. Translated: CAINRDRGTDGYTF.